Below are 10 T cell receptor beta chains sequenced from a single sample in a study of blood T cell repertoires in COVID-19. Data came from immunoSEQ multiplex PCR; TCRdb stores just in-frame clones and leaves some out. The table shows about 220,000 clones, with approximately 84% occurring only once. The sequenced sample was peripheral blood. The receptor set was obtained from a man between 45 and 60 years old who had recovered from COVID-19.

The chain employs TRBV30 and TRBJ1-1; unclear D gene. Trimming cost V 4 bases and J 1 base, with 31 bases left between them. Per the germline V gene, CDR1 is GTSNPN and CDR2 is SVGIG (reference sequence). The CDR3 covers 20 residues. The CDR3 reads CAWTREQVGFGRLENTEAFF. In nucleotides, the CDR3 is TGTGCCTGGACAAGGGAGCAGGTAGGATTTGGCCGGCTGGAGAACACTGAAGCTTTCTTT. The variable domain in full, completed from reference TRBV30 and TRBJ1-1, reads SQTIHQWPATLVQPVGSPLSLECTVEGTSNPNLYWYRQAAGRGLQLLFYSVGIGQISSEVPQNLSASRPQDRQFILSSKKLLLSDSGFYLCAWTREQVGFGRLENTEAFFGQGTRLTVV.

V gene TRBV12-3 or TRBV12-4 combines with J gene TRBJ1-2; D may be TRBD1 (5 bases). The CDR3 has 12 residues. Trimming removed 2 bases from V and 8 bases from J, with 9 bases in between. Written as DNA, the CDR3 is TGTGCCAGCAGTTTAAAAGGGGCGGGCTACACCTTC. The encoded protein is CASSLKGAGYTF.

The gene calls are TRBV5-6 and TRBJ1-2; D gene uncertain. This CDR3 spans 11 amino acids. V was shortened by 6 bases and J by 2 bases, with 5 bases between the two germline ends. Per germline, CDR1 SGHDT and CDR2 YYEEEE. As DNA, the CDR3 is TGTGCCAGCAACTCCAACTATGGCTACACCTTC. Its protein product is CASNSNYGYTF.

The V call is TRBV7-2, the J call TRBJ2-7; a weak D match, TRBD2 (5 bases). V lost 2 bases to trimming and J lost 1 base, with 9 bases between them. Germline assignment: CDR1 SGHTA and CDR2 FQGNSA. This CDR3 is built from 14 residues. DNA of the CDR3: TGTGCCAGCAGCTTAAATAGCGCATCCTACGAGCAGTACTTC. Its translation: CASSLNSASYEQYF.

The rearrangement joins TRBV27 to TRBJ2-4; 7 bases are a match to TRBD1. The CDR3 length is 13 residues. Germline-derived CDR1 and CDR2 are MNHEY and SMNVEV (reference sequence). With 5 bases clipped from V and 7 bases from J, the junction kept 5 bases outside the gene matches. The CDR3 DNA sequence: TGTGCCAGCAGTCGCTTACAGGGGAACATTCAGTACTTC. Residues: CASSRLQGNIQYF.

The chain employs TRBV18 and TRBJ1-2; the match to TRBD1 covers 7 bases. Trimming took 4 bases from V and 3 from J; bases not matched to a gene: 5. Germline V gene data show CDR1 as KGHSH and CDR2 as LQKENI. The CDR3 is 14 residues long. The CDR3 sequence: CASSQGALDYGYTF. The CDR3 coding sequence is TGTGCCAGCTCACAGGGGGCACTGGACTATGGCTACACCTTC. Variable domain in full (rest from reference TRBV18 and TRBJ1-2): NAGVMQNPRHLVRRRGQEARLRCSPMKGHSHVYWYRQLPEEGLKFMVYLQKENIIDESGMPKERFSAEFPKEGPSILRIQQVVRGDSAAYFCASSQGALDYGYTFGSGTRLTVV.

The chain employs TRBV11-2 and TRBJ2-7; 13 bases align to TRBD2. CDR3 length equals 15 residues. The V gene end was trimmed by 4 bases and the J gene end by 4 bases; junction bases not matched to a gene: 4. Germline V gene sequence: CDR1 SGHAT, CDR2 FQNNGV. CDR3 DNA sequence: TGTGCCAGCAGCTCGTGGACTAGCGGGAGTTACGAGCAGTACTTC. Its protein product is CASSSWTSGSYEQYF.

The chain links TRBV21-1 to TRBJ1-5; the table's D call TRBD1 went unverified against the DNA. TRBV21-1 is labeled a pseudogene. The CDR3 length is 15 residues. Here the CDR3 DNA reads TGTGCCAGCAGCAAAGCAAGGGGATGCAATCAGCCCCAGCATTTT. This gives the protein CASSKARGCNQPQHF.

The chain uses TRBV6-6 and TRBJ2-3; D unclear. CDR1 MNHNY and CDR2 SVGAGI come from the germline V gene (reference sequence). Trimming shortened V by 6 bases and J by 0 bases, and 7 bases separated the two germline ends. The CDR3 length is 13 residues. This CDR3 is CASSLFSTDTQYF. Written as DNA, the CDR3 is TGTGCCAGCAGCCTATTTAGCACAGATACGCAGTATTTT.

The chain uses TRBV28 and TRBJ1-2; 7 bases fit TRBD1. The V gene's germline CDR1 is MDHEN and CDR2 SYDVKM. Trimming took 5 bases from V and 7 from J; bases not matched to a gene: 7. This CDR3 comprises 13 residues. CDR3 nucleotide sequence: TGTGCCAGCAGTACGACAGGGCGTAGTGGCTACACCTTC. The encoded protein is CASSTTGRSGYTF.